What follows are 15 T cell receptor beta chains derived from one specimen sequenced in a study of cytomegalovirus exposure and HLA in healthy donors. PCR involved 60 Vbeta and 13 Jbeta primers. Produced via immunoSEQ multiplex PCR; TCRdb's table is partial and in-frame only. The sample contains some 100,000 clones, under 80% of which appear only once. Material: PBMCs. All receptors derive from a woman under 30 in good health and CMV-seropositive.

With respect to this clone: Additional DNA sequences in this sample encode the identical CDR3. The chain carries TRBV19 and TRBJ1-1; D gene ambiguous. V was pared by 6 bases and J by 7 bases, with 9 bases between. Germline V CDR1 and CDR2: LNHDA, SQIVND (reference sequence). The CDR3 has 11 residues. Here the CDR3 DNA reads TGTGCCAGTAGGGAGTGGAATGAAGCTTTCTTT. This encodes CASREWNEAFF.

The rearrangement joins TRBV5-6 to TRBJ2-3; a weak D match, TRBD1 (5 bases). Germline V gives CDR1 SGHDT, CDR2 YYEEEE. The CDR3 consists of 14 residues. The V gene lost 4 bases and the J gene lost 3 bases, with 12 bases spanning the gap. CDR3 sequence: CASSPRTLTDTQYF. Written as DNA, the CDR3 is TGTGCCAGCAGCCCCCGGACACTTACAGATACGCAGTATTTT.

The CDR3 loop reads CASGLVGQGARAFF. In nucleotides, the CDR3 is TGTGCTAGTGGTTTGGTAGGGCAGGGGGCGCGAGCTTTCTTT. This chain uses TRBV12-5 with TRBJ1-1; 8 bases fit TRBD1. CDR3 size: 14 residues. Trimming removed 0 bases from V and 10 bases from J; junction bases left unmatched: 7. Germline CDR1 LGHNT, CDR2 FRNRAP.

This chain connects TRBV6-1 to TRBJ1-5; 7 nucleotides line up with TRBD1. The germline gives CDR1 MNHNS, CDR2 SASEGT. The CDR3 loop spans 14 amino acids. V lost 5 bases to trimming and J lost 5 bases; unmatched junction nucleotides: 6. The CDR3: CASSQTGPDQPQHF. In DNA form, the CDR3 reads TGTGCCAGCAGTCAGACAGGGCCGGATCAGCCCCAGCATTTT.

The chain employs TRBV14 and TRBJ2-3; D unresolved. CDR1 and CDR2 from the germline V gene are SGHDN and FVKESK. The CDR3 length is 12 residues. V lost 3 bases and J lost 7, with 8 bases in between. The DNA of the CDR3 is TGTGCCAGCAGCCAGTCGTCTTATACGCAGTATTTT. This sequence encodes CASSQSSYTQYF.

The chain is built from TRBV30 and TRBJ2-5, with TRBD2 matching over 16 bases. The CDR3 contains 15 residues. Germline CDR1 GTSNPN, CDR2 SVGIG (reference sequence). The V gene end was trimmed by 5 bases and the J gene end by 14 bases; junction bases not matched to a gene: 14. The DNA for the CDR3 is TGTGCCTGGTCCTCACCGGGACTAGCGGGAGGGCCACCCTACTTC. This gives the protein CAWSSPGLAGGPPYF.

This clone appeared once. In the same sample, other DNA sequences code for this CDR3. The chain joins TRBV7-8 to TRBJ1-5, with 9 bases aligning to TRBD1. This CDR3 spans 15 amino acids. Germline values: CDR1 SGHVS, CDR2 FQNEAQ. Unmatched junction bases numbered 2, after V lost 1 base and J lost 4 bases. CDR3 loop: CASSLGTGVNQPQHF. The CDR3 DNA reads as TGTGCCAGCAGCTTAGGGACAGGGGTGAATCAGCCCCAGCATTTT.

V usage is TRBV7-9 and J usage is TRBJ2-1, with a tentative D call TRBD2 (6 bases). V lost 2 bases, J lost 3 bases, and 11 bases lay in between. Germline V gene data show CDR1 as SEHNR and CDR2 as FQNEAQ (reference sequence). This CDR3 region has 15 residues. CDR3 in amino acids: CASSLRGKDYNEQFF. CDR3 sequence (DNA): TGTGCCAGCAGCTTACGGGGGAAGGACTACAATGAGCAGTTCTTC. Full variable domain (outside the CDR3, taken from reference TRBV7-9 and TRBJ2-1): DTGVSQNPRHKITKRGQNVTFRCDPISEHNRLYWYRQTLGQGPEFLTYFQNEAQLEKSRLLSDRFSAERPKGSFSTLEIQRTEQGDSAMYLCASSLRGKDYNEQFFGPGTRLTVL.

This clone showed up just a few times. This chain uses TRBV9 with TRBJ2-7, with TRBD1 identical over 9 bases. Trimming took 3 bases from V and 9 from J; bases not matched to a gene: 13. Germline assignment: CDR1 SGDLS and CDR2 YYNGEE. The CDR3 runs 15 residues. The CDR3 loop reads CASSADSGTGWVQYF. For the CDR3, the DNA is TGTGCCAGCAGCGCTGATTCCGGGACAGGGTGGGTGCAGTACTTC.

This chain links TRBV6-5 with TRBJ1-2, with a possible D match to TRBD1 (5 bases). Germline-derived CDR1 and CDR2 are MNHEY and SVGAGI. This CDR3 has 16 residues. V lost 0 bases to trimming and J lost 3 bases, with 14 bases between them. The CDR3: CASSYSNWGRDYGYTF. CDR3 nucleotide sequence: TGTGCCAGCAGTTACTCGAATTGGGGCAGGGACTATGGCTACACCTTC.

This chain links TRBV6-1 with TRBJ1-2, with a weak D call TRBD1 (6 bases). Germline V gene data show CDR1 as MNHNS and CDR2 as SASEGT. Trimming pared 5 bases from V and 1 base from J, leaving 8 bases between. The CDR3 covers 13 residues. CDR3 protein: CASSLQGNYGYTF. The CDR3 DNA is TGTGCCAGCAGTTTACAGGGTAACTATGGCTACACCTTC.

In this sample, this clone turned up a few times. V gene TRBV6-5 combines with J gene TRBJ2-7, with D possibly TRBD2 on 5 matching bases. Deletions cut 2 bases from V and 0 bases from J, with 14 bases between. The CDR3 is made up of 16 amino acids. CDR1 MNHEY and CDR2 SVGAGI come from the germline V gene. The CDR3 DNA reads TGTGCCAGCAGTTACACGCCCGGAGGTATCTCCTACGAGCAGTACTTC. Residues: CASSYTPGGISYEQYF.

The rearrangement uses TRBV7-9 and TRBJ2-5, with 8 bases aligning to TRBD2. The J call could be wrong; TRBJ2-7 is a better fit for the DNA end. Per germline, CDR1 SEHNR and CDR2 FQNEAQ (reference sequence). The CDR3 has 16 amino acids. CDR3 DNA: TGTGCCAGCAGCTACCGGGAGGGGGGCCCTCCCTACGAGCAGTACTTC. Translation: CASSYREGGPPYEQYF.

This clone has more than one count but fewer than ten. The chain employs TRBV14 and TRBJ2-2, with 10 bases identical to TRBD2. The CDR3 covers 17 residues. Per germline, CDR1 SGHDN and CDR2 FVKESK. Losses at the gene ends were 4 bases for V and 6 bases for J; bases not matched to a gene: 11. DNA of the CDR3: TGTGCCAGCAGCCGGAGACAGCGGGAGGGCGTAGCCGGGGAGCTGTTTTTT. This translates into CASSRRQREGVAGELFF.

The chain is built from TRBV6-5 and TRBJ2-7, with TRBD1 matching 8 bases. This CDR3 has 15 residues. Germline V gene lookup returns CDR1 MNHEY and CDR2 SVGAGI. V dropped 10 bases and J dropped 4; count of bases not matched to a gene: 15. CDR3 amino acids: CATGQGANVLYEQYF. As DNA, the CDR3 is TGTGCCACCGGTCAGGGGGCGAACGTCTTGTACGAGCAGTACTTC.